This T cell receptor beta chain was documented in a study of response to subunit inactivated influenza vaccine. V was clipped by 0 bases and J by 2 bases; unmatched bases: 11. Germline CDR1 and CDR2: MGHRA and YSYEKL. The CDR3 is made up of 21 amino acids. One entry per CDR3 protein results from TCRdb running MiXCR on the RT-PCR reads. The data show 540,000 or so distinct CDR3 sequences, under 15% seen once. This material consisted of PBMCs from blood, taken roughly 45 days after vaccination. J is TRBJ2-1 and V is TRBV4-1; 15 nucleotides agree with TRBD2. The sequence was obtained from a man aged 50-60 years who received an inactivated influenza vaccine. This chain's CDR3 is CASSQDYRGGTSGRPYNEQFF. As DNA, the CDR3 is TGCGCCAGCAGCCAAGATTACCGAGGCGGGACTAGCGGGAGGCCCTACAATGAGCAGTTCTTC.